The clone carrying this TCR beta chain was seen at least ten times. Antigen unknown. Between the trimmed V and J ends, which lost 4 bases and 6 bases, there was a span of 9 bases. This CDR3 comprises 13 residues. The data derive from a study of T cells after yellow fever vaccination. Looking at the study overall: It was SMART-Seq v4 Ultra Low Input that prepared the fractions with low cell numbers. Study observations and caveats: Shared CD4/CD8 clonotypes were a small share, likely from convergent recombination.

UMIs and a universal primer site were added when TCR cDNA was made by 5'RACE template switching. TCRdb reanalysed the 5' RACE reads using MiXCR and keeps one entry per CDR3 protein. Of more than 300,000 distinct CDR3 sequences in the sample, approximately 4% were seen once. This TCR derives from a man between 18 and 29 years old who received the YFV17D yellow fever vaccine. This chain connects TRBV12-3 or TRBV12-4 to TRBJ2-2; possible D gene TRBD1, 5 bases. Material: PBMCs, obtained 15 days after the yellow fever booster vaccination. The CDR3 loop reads CASSWSGSGELFF. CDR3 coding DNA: TGTGCCAGCAGTTGGTCAGGGTCCGGGGAGCTGTTTTTT.